This is a list of T cell receptor beta chains from one sample in a study of regulatory T cells in long-lasting Graves disease. TCRdb reprocessed the multiplex PCR reads via MiXCR and lists one record per CDR3 protein. Among about 660,000 distinct CDR3 sequences, approximately 31% were seen once, and the ten largest hold around 42%. Sample: peripheral blood mononuclear cells (PBMCs), taken when the disease was refractory, from a patient treated with antithyroid drugs. Every receptor here comes from a female donor with Graves disease. Both conserved end residues are part of each CDR3. A D gene is named only where the DNA matches it firmly. For some rows the clone size is stated as once, few or many, or as a class when expanded; others skip it.

NA | NA | TRBJ2-5 | TRBV25-1 | TGTGCCAGTCCGCGTTTTAACCAGGGAGAAGAGACCCAGTACTTC | CASPRFNQGEETQYF
few | NA | TRBJ2-7 | TRBV20-1 | TGCAGTGCTATTAGCGGAGTTTACGAGCAGTACTTC | CSAISGVYEQYF
few | TRBD1 | TRBJ1-5 | TRBV20-1 | TGCAATGCTACCCGGACAGGGGGTCAGCCCCAGCATTTT | CNATRTGGQPQHF
NA | TRBD2 | TRBJ2-7 | TRBV12-3/TRBV12-4 | TGTGCCAGCAGTCACCCACTAGCGGGGAACTCCTACGAGCAGTACTTC | CASSHPLAGNSYEQYF
NA | NA | TRBJ2-2 | TRBV20-1 | TGCAGTGCTACGATTACAGGGAACACCGGGGAGCTGTTTTTT | CSATITGNTGELFF
few | NA | TRBJ2-7 | TRBV30 | TGTGCCTGGAGTGTCGGGGGCTCCTACGAGCAGTACTTC | CAWSVGGSYEQYF
NA | TRBD1 | TRBJ2-7 | TRBV5-1 | TGCGCCAGCAGCCTGCGGTCCACAGGGGCGCAGGCCTACGAGCAGTACTTC | CASSLRSTGAQAYEQYF
few | TRBD1 | TRBJ2-1 | TRBV12-3/TRBV12-4 | TGTGCCAGCAGTCAGGGGGAAGTCTACAATGAGCAGTTCTTC | CASSQGEVYNEQFF
few | TRBD1 | TRBJ1-2 | TRBV5-8 | TGTGCCAGCAGCTTGGGACCGGGACAGCGTAACTATGGCTACACCTTC | CASSLGPGQRNYGYTF
NA | NA | TRBJ1-6 | TRBV5-4 | TGTGCCAGCAGCTCGAGGACAGCAAAGAATTCACCCCTCCACTTT | CASSSRTAKNSPLHF